The entry below gives a single T cell receptor (beta chain) sequence along with its context. Germline CDR1 is SGDLS and CDR2 is YYNGEE. This CDR3 is built from 12 residues. Trimming removed 0 bases from V and 12 bases from J, with 7 bases in between. Generated by immunoSEQ multiplex PCR, the TCRdb table keeps only in-frame clones and is missing some. The sample consists of 200,000 or so clones, more than 70% of them appearing once. This record belongs to a study of blood T cell repertoires in COVID-19. The sample was peripheral blood. The TCR was taken from a person between 65 and 80 years old with COVID-19, enrolled during active disease. The chain employs TRBV9 and TRBJ1-6; D is unresolved. CDR3 sequence: CASSVVGGPLHF. Here the CDR3 DNA reads TGTGCCAGCAGCGTAGTGGGAGGACCCCTCCACTTT.